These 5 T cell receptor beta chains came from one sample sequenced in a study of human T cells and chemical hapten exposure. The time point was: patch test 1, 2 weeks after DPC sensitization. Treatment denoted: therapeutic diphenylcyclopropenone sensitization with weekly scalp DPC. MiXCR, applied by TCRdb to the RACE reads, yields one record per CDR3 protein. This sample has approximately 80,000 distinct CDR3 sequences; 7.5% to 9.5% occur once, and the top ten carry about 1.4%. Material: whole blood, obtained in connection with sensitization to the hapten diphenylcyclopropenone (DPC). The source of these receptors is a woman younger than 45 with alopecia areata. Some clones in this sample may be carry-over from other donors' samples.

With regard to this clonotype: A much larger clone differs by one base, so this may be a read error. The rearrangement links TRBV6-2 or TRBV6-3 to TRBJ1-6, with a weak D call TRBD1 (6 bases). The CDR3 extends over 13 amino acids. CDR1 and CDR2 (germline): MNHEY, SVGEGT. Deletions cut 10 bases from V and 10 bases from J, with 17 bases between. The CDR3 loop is CATNRVRYSPLHF. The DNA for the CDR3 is TGTGCCACCAACAGGGTCAGATACTCACCCCTCCACTTT.

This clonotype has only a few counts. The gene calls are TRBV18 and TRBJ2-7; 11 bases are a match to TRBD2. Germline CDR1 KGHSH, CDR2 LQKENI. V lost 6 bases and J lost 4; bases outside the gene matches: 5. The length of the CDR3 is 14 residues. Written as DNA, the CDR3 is TGTGCCAGCTCGGTAGCGGGGGGGCCTTACGAGCAGTACTTC. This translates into CASSVAGGPYEQYF.

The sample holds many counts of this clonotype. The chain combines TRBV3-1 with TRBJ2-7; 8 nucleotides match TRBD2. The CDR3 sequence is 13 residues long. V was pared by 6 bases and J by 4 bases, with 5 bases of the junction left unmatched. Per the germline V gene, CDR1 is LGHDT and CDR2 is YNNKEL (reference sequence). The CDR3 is CASRGLGPYEQYF. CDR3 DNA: TGTGCCAGCAGGGGACTAGGGCCTTACGAGCAGTACTTC.

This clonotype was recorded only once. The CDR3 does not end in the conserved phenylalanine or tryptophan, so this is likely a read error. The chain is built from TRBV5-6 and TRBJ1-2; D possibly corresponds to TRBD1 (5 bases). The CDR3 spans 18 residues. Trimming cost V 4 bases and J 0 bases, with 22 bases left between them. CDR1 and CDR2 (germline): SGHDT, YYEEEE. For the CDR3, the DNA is TGTGCCAGCAGCCTGTTACGCTTACTGACAGAGACTAACTATGGCTACACCCTC. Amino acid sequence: CASSLLRLLTETNYGYTL.

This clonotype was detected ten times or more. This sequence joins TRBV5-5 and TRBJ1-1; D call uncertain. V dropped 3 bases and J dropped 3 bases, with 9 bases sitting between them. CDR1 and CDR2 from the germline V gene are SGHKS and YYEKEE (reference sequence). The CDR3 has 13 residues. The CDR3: CASSWALDTEAFF. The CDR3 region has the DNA TGTGCCAGCAGCTGGGCTCTAGACACTGAAGCTTTCTTT.